The 9 T cell receptor beta chains below were found in one sample sequenced in a study of patients and donors after allogeneic stem cell transplantation. TCRdb used MiXCR to reprocess the RT-PCR reads, holding one entry per CDR3 protein. Here the sample spans 95,000 to 120,000 distinct CDR3 sequences, around 38% being singletons. The sequenced sample was blood, either unsorted or a sorted T cell fraction (not recorded which). The receptor set was obtained from a human donor who was either an allogeneic HSCT recipient or a stem cell or donor lymphocyte infusion donor (not recorded which). It is not recorded whose cells these are; they may come from a transplant donor.

This clonotype has just a few counts. This chain uses TRBV6-5 with TRBJ2-5; TRBD2 might be the D (5 bases). There are 15 residues in the CDR3. Germline assignment: CDR1 MNHEY and CDR2 SVGAGI. V was cut by 1 base and J by 3 bases, with 12 bases left in between. This CDR3 is CASSYLGAEKETQYF. CDR3 sequence (DNA): TGTGCCAGCAGTTACTTGGGAGCGGAAAAAGAGACCCAGTACTTC.

This chain joins TRBV5-6 and TRBJ2-3; 12 bases align to TRBD2. The CDR3 is made up of 16 amino acids. The V and J ends lost 1 base and 4 bases, in that order; junction bases with no gene match: 4. CDR1 is SGHDT, CDR2 YYEEEE, per germline. The CDR3 nucleotides read TGTGCCAGCAGCTTGCACCGACTAGCGGGGGCAGATACGCAGTATTTT. Translated, it gives CASSLHRLAGADTQYF. The entire variable domain, with the rest obtained from reference TRBV5-6 and TRBJ2-3, is as follows: DAGVTQSPTHLIKTRGQQVTLRCSPKSGHDTVSWYQQALGQGPQFIFQYYEEEERQRGNFPDRFSGHQFPNYSSELNVNALLLGDSALYLCASSLHRLAGADTQYFGPGTRLTVL.

This clonotype has just a few counts. The chain uses TRBV18 and TRBJ1-1, with 7 bases identical to TRBD1. This CDR3 is 15 amino acids long. V shed 4 bases, J shed 3 bases, and the junction held 8 bases outside the gene matches. Per germline, CDR1 KGHSH and CDR2 LQKENI. DNA for the CDR3: TGTGCCAGCTCACGAAGACAGGGTCCGGACACTGAAGCTTTCTTT. It specifies CASSRRQGPDTEAFF.

Ten or more counts support this clonotype. The chain recombines TRBV4-2 with TRBJ1-1; D not certain. V shed 4 bases and J shed 1 base, with 7 bases lying between them. Germline CDR1 LGHNA, CDR2 YNFKEQ. The CDR3 runs 13 residues. This chain's CDR3 is CASSPHPNTEAFF. The CDR3 region has the DNA TGTGCCAGCAGCCCACACCCGAACACTGAAGCTTTCTTT.

The gene calls are TRBV20-1 and TRBJ1-1; D remains unclear. The length of the CDR3 is 12 residues. Germline V lookup: CDR1 DFQATT, CDR2 SNEGSKA (reference sequence). Trimming cost V 3 bases and J 3 bases, with 8 bases left between them. In nucleotides, the CDR3 is TGCAGTGCTAGGGCCGGACACACTGAAGCTTTCTTT. Its protein product is CSARAGHTEAFF.

The J gene is TRBJ1-4, the V gene TRBV5-6, with D possibly matching TRBD1 (6 bases). Germline lookup yields CDR1 SGHDT and CDR2 YYEEEE. V lost 3 bases, J lost 7 bases, and 16 bases lay in between. This CDR3 comprises 15 residues. CDR3 in DNA: TGTGCCAGCAGCTCCCTTAGGGGGGTGGCTGAAAAACTGTTTTTT. It is translated as CASSSLRGVAEKLFF.

This clonotype has only a few counts. The chain uses TRBV20-1 and TRBJ1-1, with 7 bases aligning to TRBD1. Germline V gene sequence: CDR1 DFQATT, CDR2 SNEGSKA (reference sequence). V lost 5 bases and J lost 1; bases outside the gene matches: 10. This CDR3 is built from 15 residues. CDR3 nucleotides: TGCAGTGCTTTTCAATCCGGGACAGAGAACACTGAAGCTTTCTTT. As protein: CSAFQSGTENTEAFF.

The V call is TRBV20-1, the J call TRBJ1-1; D is ambiguous. Germline V lookup: CDR1 DFQATT, CDR2 SNEGSKA (reference sequence). Between the trimmed V and J ends, which lost 2 bases and 4 bases, there was a span of 8 bases. This CDR3 has 12 amino acids. The CDR3 sequence: CSARRRTTEAFF. The CDR3 nucleotides are TGCAGTGCTAGAAGGCGGACCACTGAAGCTTTCTTT.

The chain employs TRBV7-2 and TRBJ2-1; TRBD2 agrees at 8 bases. V lost 6 bases, J lost 6 bases, and 16 bases stayed unmatched. Germline V gives CDR1 SGHTA, CDR2 FQGNSA. CDR3 length: 17 residues. CDR3 DNA sequence: TGTGCCAGCAGACACCGCCTACTAGCGGATGACCCCAATGAGCAGTTCTTC. This translates into CASRHRLLADDPNEQFF.